This T cell receptor (beta chain) appears in the sequencing data of a study of beta chain features in type 1 diabetes. Overall study findings and caveats: In all four CD4+ subsets, TCRB CDR3 length was significantly, moderately reduced in type 1 diabetes.

The germline V and J ends were trimmed by 3 bases and 1 base, with 3 bases remaining between them. Germline assignment: CDR1 SGHNT and CDR2 YENEEA. This CDR3 has 12 residues. One heparinised blood draw, averaging approximately 0.11 L, came from each donor. Sequenced material consisted of expressed TCRB transcripts (all of the isolated RNA was reverse transcribed). The method was immunoSEQ multiplex PCR; TCRdb's version includes in-frame clones alone and lacks a portion of them. In the table there are 640,000 or so clones, roughly an eighth of which are singletons. As to this clone: As yet, its antigen is unknown.

The chain has TRBV11-3 and TRBJ1-1, with D uncertain. Sequenced sample: naive CD4+ T cells from blood. This TCR was sampled from a man in his late teens or twenties with type 1 diabetes. CDR3 amino acids: CASSFTNTEAFF. The CDR3 coding sequence is TGTGCCAGCAGCTTTACGAACACTGAAGCTTTCTTT.